This T cell receptor (beta chain) emerged from a study of early T cells in non-severe SARS-CoV-2 infection. Study at large: The authors sequenced bulk RNA from unsorted whole blood, leaving chains unpaired. The study, taken as a whole, reports: The matching step, a VDJdb search, favored anti-spike CD8 responses and missed private and CD4 specificities.

As concerns this clonotype: Its target is not known.

The TCR library protocol attached unique molecular identifiers to the individual cDNA molecules. TCRdb reprocessed the 5' RACE reads with MiXCR, giving one entry per CDR3 protein. The sample lists tens of thousands of distinct CDR3 sequences; over 6.5% were seen once. V was shortened by 0 bases and J by 0 bases, with 16 bases between the two germline ends. Looked up from germline, CDR1 is KGHSH and CDR2 is LQKENI. The length of the CDR3 is 18 residues. This chain connects TRBV18 to TRBJ2-3, with a tentative D call TRBD1 (5 bases). The source material was whole blood. The TCR comes from an adult who was a healthcare worker with PCR-confirmed SARS-CoV-2 infection or an uninfected control (not recorded which). The CDR3 coding sequence is TGTGCCAGCTCACCACCCTTGGGGCAGCTTTCTAGCACAGATACGCAGTATTTT. Protein product: CASSPPLGQLSSTDTQYF.